This TCR beta chain was captured by sequencing in a study of radiotherapy plus CTLA-4 blockade in lung cancer. Study-level results: Expansion in blood of tumor-derived TCR clones was seen after radiotherapy plus ipilimumab. Alongside interferon-beta, early blood T cell clone dynamics were reportedly the best predictor of response.

Libraries were prepared by immunoSEQ multiplex PCR; TCRdb keeps only in-frame clonotypes and omits some of them. The sample shows roughly 71,000 clones, more than 75% of them seen only once. Germline CDR1 is SGDLS and CDR2 is YYNGEE. Trimming cost V 3 bases and J 4 bases; bases outside gene matches: 16. The CDR3 consists of 19 residues. Concerning this clone: Antigen specificity is unknown.

The receptor was derived from a human donor with non-small cell lung cancer who had a complete response to radiotherapy plus ipilimumab. Sequenced here: peripheral blood, sampled from a patient treated with radiotherapy plus ipilimumab. J is TRBJ1-6 and V is TRBV9; 7 bases match TRBD1. CDR3 DNA: TGTGCCAGCAGCGCCTCCCCCAGCCGGCCGGACAGGTATAATTCACCCCTCCACTTT. Amino acid sequence: CASSASPSRPDRYNSPLHF.